The rows below give T cell receptor beta chains drawn from one sample of a study of T-cell reconstitution after alpha-beta-depleted transplantation in children. TCRdb reprocessed the PCR reads with MiXCR, giving one entry per CDR3 protein. This table holds 700,000 to 850,000 distinct CDR3 sequences, approximately 15% found once. The sample here was PBMCs, mostly from graft donor cells, taken 360 days after TCRalphabeta/CD19-depleted stem cell transplant. The source of these receptors is a male patient younger than 18 who had a stem cell transplant for acute lymphoblastic leukemia, so the T cells may come from the graft donor. Both conserved end residues are part of each CDR3. D genes are given only for firm matches. Size is omitted from some rows. Given values are once, few, many or a class for expanded clones.

abundance: .
j_gene: TRBJ1-1
v_gene: TRBV5-1
d_gene: TRBD1
CDR3nt: TGCGCCAGCAGCTTGATGGTGGCCGGGACAGCGAGGCTCGGAGCTCGAGCTTTCTTT
CDR3aa: CASSLMVAGTARLGARAFF

abundance: .
j_gene: TRBJ2-7
v_gene: TRBV3-1
d_gene: .
CDR3nt: TGTGCCAGCAGACGCAGCGCAGGGAATGTCGAGCAGTACTTC
CDR3aa: CASRRSAGNVEQYF

abundance: .
j_gene: TRBJ2-5
v_gene: TRBV19
d_gene: .
CDR3nt: TGTGCCAGTAGTATGCCCGCCCTGGGACTTCAAGAGACCCAGTACTTC
CDR3aa: CASSMPALGLQETQYF

abundance: few
j_gene: TRBJ1-6
v_gene: TRBV29-1
d_gene: .
CDR3nt: TGCAGCGTTGTAGACACCACATTCATTTCCCACTTT
CDR3aa: CSVVDTTFISHF

abundance: few
j_gene: TRBJ1-1
v_gene: TRBV27
d_gene: .
CDR3nt: TGTGCCAGCAGTCCCACAGGGAGGAACACTGAAGCTTTCTTT
CDR3aa: CASSPTGRNTEAFF

abundance: .
j_gene: TRBJ2-7
v_gene: TRBV29-1
d_gene: .
CDR3nt: TGCAGCGTCGCTCGGGACAACTACGAGCAGTACTTC
CDR3aa: CSVARDNYEQYF

abundance: .
j_gene: TRBJ1-2
v_gene: TRBV27
d_gene: .
CDR3nt: TGTGCCAGCAGGCCACAAGGGCGGAACTATGGCTACACCTTC
CDR3aa: CASRPQGRNYGYTF

abundance: .
j_gene: TRBJ2-1
v_gene: TRBV15
d_gene: .
CDR3nt: TGTGCCACCGGAGCTCCCCCAGCCGGGGTGGAGCAGTTCTTC
CDR3aa: CATGAPPAGVEQFF

abundance: many
j_gene: TRBJ2-7
v_gene: TRBV20-1
d_gene: .
CDR3nt: TGCAGTGCTAGAGTAGTGGATCGATACGAGCAGTACTTC
CDR3aa: CSARVVDRYEQYF

abundance: few
j_gene: TRBJ2-7
v_gene: TRBV10-3
d_gene: TRBD2
CDR3nt: TGTGCCATCAGTGAGTCTCTTCGGACGGGGAAAGCGGGAGGGCCTCTCTACGAGCAGTACTTC
CDR3aa: CAISESLRTGKAGGPLYEQYF

abundance: .
j_gene: TRBJ2-7
v_gene: TRBV29-1
d_gene: .
CDR3nt: TGCAGCTTCCGGGACGGGATCTACGAGCAGTACTTC
CDR3aa: CSFRDGIYEQYF

abundance: few
j_gene: TRBJ2-1
v_gene: TRBV10-3
d_gene: TRBD2
CDR3nt: TGTGCCATCAGTGATTTAGCGGGGGACTCCTACAATGAGCAGTTCTTC
CDR3aa: CAISDLAGDSYNEQFF

abundance: few
j_gene: TRBJ2-1
v_gene: TRBV12-3/TRBV12-4
d_gene: .
CDR3nt: TGTGCCAGCAGACCCCGCTTAAACAATGAGCAGTTCTTC
CDR3aa: CASRPRLNNEQFF

abundance: few
j_gene: TRBJ2-4
v_gene: TRBV15
d_gene: .
CDR3nt: TGTGCCACCCCTGACAGCTTACTAGCCAAAAACATTCAGTACTTC
CDR3aa: CATPDSLLAKNIQYF

abundance: few
j_gene: TRBJ2-1
v_gene: TRBV12-5
d_gene: TRBD2
CDR3nt: TGTGCTAGTGGTTTGATGATAACTAGCGGGAGTCAGGGTGAGCAGTTCTTC
CDR3aa: CASGLMITSGSQGEQFF

abundance: .
j_gene: TRBJ1-2
v_gene: TRBV12-3/TRBV12-4
d_gene: TRBD1
CDR3nt: TGTGCCAGCAGTCCGACAGGGTTGTACGGCTACACCTTC
CDR3aa: CASSPTGLYGYTF

abundance: few
j_gene: TRBJ1-1
v_gene: TRBV7-6
d_gene: .
CDR3nt: TGTGCCAGCAGCCCCCTAGAGGGGGTTTGGGCTTTCTTT
CDR3aa: CASSPLEGVWAFF

abundance: few
j_gene: TRBJ2-5
v_gene: TRBV20-1
d_gene: TRBD2
CDR3nt: TGCAGTGCTCACGTAGCGGGAGGCCAAGAGACCCAGTACTTC
CDR3aa: CSAHVAGGQETQYF

abundance: .
j_gene: TRBJ2-4
v_gene: TRBV3-1
d_gene: .
CDR3nt: TGTGCCAGCAGCCAAATAAACGGGGCCGTCAAAAACATTCAGTACTTC
CDR3aa: CASSQINGAVKNIQYF

abundance: few
j_gene: TRBJ2-4
v_gene: TRBV18
d_gene: .
CDR3nt: TGTGCCAGCTCACCACCGTCGCAAAGCGCAGCCAAAAACATTCAGTACTTC
CDR3aa: CASSPPSQSAAKNIQYF

abundance: many
j_gene: TRBJ2-1
v_gene: TRBV7-8
d_gene: TRBD2
CDR3nt: TGTGCCAGCAAACTAGCGGGAGAGGTTGAGCAGTTCTTC
CDR3aa: CASKLAGEVEQFF

abundance: .
j_gene: TRBJ1-5
v_gene: TRBV4-1
d_gene: .
CDR3nt: TGCGCCAGCAGCCAGGTTGGGGTATTCAATCAGCCCCAGCATTTT
CDR3aa: CASSQVGVFNQPQHF

abundance: few
j_gene: TRBJ2-5
v_gene: TRBV4-1
d_gene: .
CDR3nt: TGCGCCAGCAGCCAAGTTCAGGGGCAAGAGACCCAGTACTTC
CDR3aa: CASSQVQGQETQYF

abundance: .
j_gene: TRBJ2-4
v_gene: TRBV20-1
d_gene: .
CDR3nt: TGCAGTTCCATAGGGGCGGGCTCAGCCAAAAACATTCAGTACTTC
CDR3aa: CSSIGAGSAKNIQYF

abundance: .
j_gene: TRBJ2-2
v_gene: TRBV7-9
d_gene: TRBD1
CDR3nt: TGTGCCAGCAGCCCCTGGGACAGGGCCACCGGGGAGCTGTTTTTT
CDR3aa: CASSPWDRATGELFF

abundance: .
j_gene: TRBJ2-1
v_gene: TRBV12-3/TRBV12-4
d_gene: TRBD2
CDR3nt: TGTGCCAGCAGTTTAGCTTCGTTGTCTAGAGCGGGGCCGCAGTTCTTC
CDR3aa: CASSLASLSRAGPQFF

abundance: few
j_gene: TRBJ2-6
v_gene: TRBV20-1
d_gene: .
CDR3nt: TGCAGTGCCAGATCTGGGGCCAACGTCCTGACTTTC
CDR3aa: CSARSGANVLTF

abundance: .
j_gene: TRBJ2-1
v_gene: TRBV7-3
d_gene: TRBD2
CDR3nt: TGTGCCAGCAGCTTAAGCGGGGGGAGGCAGTTCTTC
CDR3aa: CASSLSGGRQFF

abundance: .
j_gene: TRBJ2-1
v_gene: TRBV10-1
d_gene: TRBD2
CDR3nt: TGCGCCAGTAGCGGGAGGGGGTTCAATGAGCAGTTCTTC
CDR3aa: CASSGRGFNEQFF

abundance: many
j_gene: TRBJ2-3
v_gene: TRBV12-3/TRBV12-4
d_gene: .
CDR3nt: TGTGCCAGCAGTTTGGCGGGGTACACAGATACGCAGTATTTT
CDR3aa: CASSLAGYTDTQYF

abundance: few
j_gene: TRBJ2-3
v_gene: TRBV7-9
d_gene: .
CDR3nt: TGTGCCAGCAGCCTGCAGTATTTT
CDR3aa: CASSLQYF

abundance: .
j_gene: TRBJ2-7
v_gene: TRBV19
d_gene: .
CDR3nt: TGTGCCAGTAGTATCCGGGACGGAGTCTACGAGCAGTACTTC
CDR3aa: CASSIRDGVYEQYF

abundance: .
j_gene: TRBJ2-7
v_gene: TRBV20-1
d_gene: .
CDR3nt: TGCAGTGCTGCCCAGACGGGGATTGGCTACGAGCAGTACTTC
CDR3aa: CSAAQTGIGYEQYF

abundance: many
j_gene: TRBJ2-1
v_gene: TRBV5-1
d_gene: .
CDR3nt: TGCGCCAGCAGCTTGGGGCCGGGGAGAAATGAGCAGTTCTTC
CDR3aa: CASSLGPGRNEQFF

abundance: few
j_gene: TRBJ2-7
v_gene: TRBV29-1
d_gene: TRBD2
CDR3nt: TGCAGCGTTGAAACCCGACTAGCGCGCTCCTACGAGCAGTACTTC
CDR3aa: CSVETRLARSYEQYF